Presented here are 14 T cell receptor beta chains from one specimen sequenced in a study of blood T cells in healthy people across ages. A J-beta primer mix and a sample-barcoded 5' primer were used in a second PCR of about 7 to 12 cycles. TCRdb analysed the 5' RACE reads with MiXCR anew, one entry per CDR3 protein. Of 780,000 or so distinct CDR3 sequences in the sample, about 25% are singletons; the top ten hold 3.7%. This sample was also put to use in a study of T cells of mothers and their children.

Sequenced material: blood. The receptors were gathered from a boy under 18 in good health.

The chain recombines TRBV12-3 or TRBV12-4 with TRBJ2-3; the D gene is possibly TRBD2 (6 bases). Between the trimmed V and J ends, which lost 5 bases and 1 base, there was a span of 16 bases. This CDR3 is 16 amino acids long. CDR3 DNA: TGTGCCAGCAGTCCCCCGGGGGTTGTGGGCACAGATACGCAGTATTTT. The encoded protein is CASSPPGVVGTDTQYF.

This clonotype has a handful of counts. The rearrangement uses TRBV12-3 or TRBV12-4 and TRBJ2-2, with D perhaps matching TRBD1 (7 bases). The length of the CDR3 is 16 residues. Trimming removed 6 bases from V and 5 bases from J, with 19 bases in between. The CDR3 coding sequence is TGTGCCAGCAGCCCCAATTCGGCAGGGGGGACCGGGGAGCTGTTTTTT. Protein sequence: CASSPNSAGGTGELFF.

V gene TRBV29-1 combines with J gene TRBJ1-2; 9 bases line up with TRBD1. This CDR3 spans 13 amino acids. V lost 6 bases to trimming and J lost 8 bases; unmatched junction nucleotides: 10. Germline V gene lookup returns CDR1 SQVTM and CDR2 ANQGSEA. CDR3 amino acids: CSVRHRTGEGYTF. CDR3 bases: TGCAGCGTCCGTCATAGGACAGGGGAAGGCTACACCTTC.

The table lists this clonotype with a few counts. The chain has TRBV6-2 or TRBV6-3 and TRBJ1-2; tentative D call: TRBD1 (5 bases). CDR1 and CDR2 from the germline V gene are MNHEY and SVGEGT. Deletions cut 5 bases from V and 2 bases from J, with 15 bases between. The CDR3 extends over 15 amino acids. The CDR3 nucleotides read TGTGCCAGCAGTGCCCCCGGGACGGGAAACTATGGCTACACCTTC. Translation: CASSAPGTGNYGYTF.

The J gene is TRBJ2-1, the V gene TRBV9, with 8 bases fitting TRBD2. Germline V gene lookup returns CDR1 SGDLS and CDR2 YYNGEE. The CDR3 consists of 16 residues. J lost 1 base, V lost 5 bases, and 8 bases had no gene match. The CDR3 reads CASSLTSGGSYNEQFF. The CDR3 DNA follows: TGTGCCAGCAGTCTTACTAGCGGAGGTTCCTACAATGAGCAGTTCTTC.

This chain joins TRBV6-5 and TRBJ1-2; D unresolved. There are 15 residues in the CDR3. Germline V gene sequence: CDR1 MNHEY, CDR2 SVGAGI. V was trimmed by 0 bases and J by 1 base, leaving 9 bases between them. The CDR3 sequence is CASSYSGIRNYGYTF. CDR3 sequence (DNA): TGTGCCAGCAGTTACTCAGGGATTCGTAACTATGGCTACACCTTC.

The chain links TRBV29-1 to TRBJ2-3; 8 bases are shared with TRBD2. The V gene end was trimmed by 0 bases and the J gene end by 3 bases; junction bases not matched to a gene: 2. The germline V gene encodes CDR1 SQVTM and CDR2 ANQGSEA. The CDR3 is 14 residues long. CDR3 sequence reads: CSVEDAGGTDTQYF. Written as DNA, the CDR3 is TGCAGCGTTGAAGATGCGGGAGGAACAGATACGCAGTATTTT.

V gene TRBV7-9 combines with J gene TRBJ2-3, with no clear D. Trimming stripped 4 bases from V and 6 bases from J, with 11 bases between. The CDR3 is 13 residues long. CDR1 is SEHNR and CDR2 is FQNEAQ in the germline V gene (reference sequence). Here the CDR3 DNA reads TGTGCCAGCAGCTCACGTGAAGGGGATACGCAGTATTTT. Its translation is CASSSREGDTQYF.

This clonotype has more than one count but fewer than ten. The chain joins TRBV29-1 to TRBJ2-1; 9 nucleotides match TRBD1. There are 14 residues in the CDR3. CDR1 SQVTM and CDR2 ANQGSEA come from the germline V gene. J gave up 13 bases and V 4 bases, and 14 bases lay outside the gene matches. DNA for the CDR3: TGCAGCGTTGTTGGACAGGGGCGATTCGGGGGCCAGTTCTTC. Its protein is CSVVGQGRFGGQFF.

The chain has TRBV3-1 and TRBJ1-4; D is perhaps TRBD1 (5 bases). Germline loops: CDR1 LGHDT, CDR2 YNNKEL (reference sequence). CDR3 length: 14 residues. The germline V and J ends were trimmed by 4 bases and 7 bases, with 13 bases remaining between them. The CDR3 sequence is CASSRRGVAEKLFF. The CDR3 bases are TGTGCCAGCAGCCGAAGAGGGGTTGCTGAAAAACTGTTTTTT.

J is TRBJ2-5 and V is TRBV4-1, with a weak D call TRBD2 (6 bases). The ends were cut back, 0 bases at V and 1 base at J, with 15 bases in the middle. This CDR3 is built from 17 residues. The V gene's germline CDR1 is MGHRA and CDR2 YSYEKL. CDR3 nucleotide sequence: TGCGCCAGCAGCCAAGATTCAGCGGGTACCCTCCAAGAGACCCAGTACTTC. Protein product: CASSQDSAGTLQETQYF.

The J gene is TRBJ1-2, the V gene TRBV30; 8 positions agree with TRBD1. CDR3 length: 12 residues. Trimming took 3 bases from V and 8 from J; bases not matched to a gene: 5. From germline, CDR1 is GTSNPN and CDR2 SVGIG (reference sequence). CDR3 in amino acids: CAWSQGARGYTF. In DNA form, the CDR3 reads TGTGCCTGGAGCCAGGGGGCGCGAGGCTACACCTTC.

This clonotype was seen only a few times. The chain joins TRBV27 to TRBJ2-5, with TRBD2 matching over 8 bases. With the DNA end fitting TRBJ2-7 better, the J assignment may be wrong. This CDR3 is built from 16 residues. The germline V gene has CDR1 MNHEY and CDR2 SMNVEV (reference sequence). Here the CDR3 DNA reads TGTGCCAGCAGTACATTGGGGGTAGCGGGATCCTACGAGCAGTACTTC. It translates to CASSTLGVAGSYEQYF.

V gene TRBV18 combines with J gene TRBJ2-3, with 8 bases identical to TRBD1. The ends lost 6 bases at V and 4 bases at J; junction bases unmatched: 6. The germline V gene encodes CDR1 KGHSH and CDR2 LQKENI. CDR3 length equals 14 residues. DNA of the CDR3: TGTGCCAGCTCGCGCGGACAGGGCTCAGATACGCAGTATTTT. Translating gives CASSRGQGSDTQYF.